This note documents a single T cell receptor (beta chain) sequence. This sample was taken from a study of TIL therapy for anti-PD-1-resistant metastatic lung cancer. The libraries were made with immunoSEQ v3. Sequencing depth was approximately 2 million read pairs for survey level, roughly 4.5-6 million for deep. Sequencing was performed with immunoSEQ multiplex PCR; in TCRdb, only in-frame clones are kept and a portion is missing. The sample shows tens of thousands of clones, around 86% of them seen only once. The time point here: pre-treatment sample, taken before nivolumab and TIL therapy. The source was blood, collected at baseline. This TCR was recovered from a person aged 25-85 years with non-small cell lung cancer.

CDR3 loop: CASSKGQGRLQYF. The DNA of the CDR3 is TGTGCCAGCAGCAAAGGACAGGGACGGTTGCAGTATTTT. This chain connects TRBV7-2 to TRBJ2-3; 8 bases are a match to TRBD1. This CDR3 comprises 13 residues. Trimming took 5 bases from V and 11 from J; bases not matched to a gene: 9. Germline V CDR1 and CDR2: SGHTA, FQGNSA.